The 6 T cell receptor beta chains below were found in one sample sequenced in a study of T cells in Graves' hyperthyroidism and ophthalmopathy. Amplification targeted TCR beta CDR3 regions from RNA transcripts. HTBI primers were the set used in a first-round RT-PCR of the TCR CDR3. TCRdb re-analysed the multiplex PCR reads in MiXCR, keeping a single row per CDR3 protein. The sample includes over 300,000 distinct CDR3 sequences, around 14% of them seen just once. Sequencing was done on a sample of blood. Receptors were obtained from an older woman with Graves' hyperthyroidism.

This rearrangement joins TRBV5-1 to TRBJ1-1; D possibly corresponds to TRBD1 (6 bases). The V end lost 4 bases, the J end lost 0 bases, and 13 bases lay between the germline ends. The CDR3 has 15 amino acids. Germline V gene lookup returns CDR1 SGHRS and CDR2 YFSETQ. The CDR3 nucleotides read TGCGCCAGCAGCCTAAGTACAGGGCTGAACACTGAAGCTTTCTTT. This encodes CASSLSTGLNTEAFF.

This clonotype was counted at least ten times. This chain connects TRBV5-1 to TRBJ2-1; 10 bases fit TRBD2. Germline V gene data show CDR1 as SGHRS and CDR2 as YFSETQ. The CDR3 is made up of 16 amino acids. The V and J ends lost 4 bases and 2 bases, in that order; junction bases with no gene match: 6. DNA for the CDR3: TGCGCCAGCAGCCGGTCCGGACTAGCGGCCTACAATGAGCAGTTCTTC. It encodes CASSRSGLAAYNEQFF.

V gene TRBV19 combines with J gene TRBJ2-1, with TRBD2 as a possible D gene (5 bases). Germline V gives CDR1 LNHDA, CDR2 SQIVND (reference sequence). Trimming stripped 1 base from V and 5 bases from J, with 12 bases between. The CDR3 is made up of 15 amino acids. CDR3: CASSIGASRNNEQFF. CDR3 in DNA: TGTGCCAGTAGTATAGGTGCTAGCCGAAACAATGAGCAGTTCTTC.

This clonotype came up many times. V usage is TRBV20-1 and J usage is TRBJ2-3; 11 bases are a match to TRBD2. The V gene end was trimmed by 0 bases and the J gene end by 4 bases; junction bases not matched to a gene: 6. The CDR3 runs to 16 residues. The germline V gene encodes CDR1 DFQATT and CDR2 SNEGSKA (reference sequence). CDR3 sequence: CSARDSGRAPPDTQYF. The CDR3, as DNA: TGCAGTGCTAGAGATAGCGGGAGGGCCCCACCAGATACGCAGTATTTT.

This clonotype was seen many times. This chain connects TRBV7-2 to TRBJ2-1; TRBD2 matches 15 bases. CDR1 and CDR2 (germline): SGHTA, FQGNSA. Trimming at V came to 3 bases and at J to 2 bases, leaving 8 bases not matched to a gene. The CDR3 runs to 19 residues. CDR3 residues: CASSFPEGLAGGPYNEQFF. Written as DNA, the CDR3 is TGTGCCAGCAGCTTTCCCGAGGGACTAGCGGGAGGACCCTACAATGAGCAGTTCTTC.

In this sample, this clonotype turned up a few times. The V call is TRBV19, the J call TRBJ1-3; the D gene is possibly TRBD1 (6 bases). V was cut by 10 bases and J by 3 bases, with 19 bases left in between. Germline CDR1 is LNHDA and CDR2 is SQIVND (reference sequence). The CDR3 covers 15 residues. DNA for the CDR3: TGTGCCACCATTCGGGGGGGCGCCGATGGAAACACCATATATTTT. It is translated as CATIRGGADGNTIYF.